The 28 T cell receptor beta chains below all came from one sample that was sequenced in a study of blood T cell repertoires in COVID-19. Some clones are missing from TCRdb's copy, which holds only in-frame ones; the method was immunoSEQ multiplex PCR. The table lists a few hundred thousand clones, under 90% of them singletons. Sequencing was carried out using peripheral blood. These receptors were collected from a man in his 60s with acute or convalescent COVID-19.

The chain couples TRBV15 to TRBJ2-2, with 7 bases that match TRBD2. V was pared by 1 base and J by 4 bases, with 0 bases of the junction left unmatched. The CDR3 spans 14 residues. The germline V gene encodes CDR1 LNHNV and CDR2 YYDKDF (reference sequence). CDR3 loop: CATSRGGSTGELFF. Written as DNA, the CDR3 is TGTGCCACCAGCAGAGGCGGGAGCACCGGGGAGCTGTTTTTT.

The J gene is TRBJ2-1, the V gene TRBV14, with 8 bases identical to TRBD1. The V and J ends lost 2 bases and 14 bases, in that order; junction bases with no gene match: 8. The germline V gene has CDR1 SGHDN and CDR2 FVKESK. The CDR3 extends over 13 amino acids. The CDR3 DNA reads TGTGCCAGCAGCCAAAATCTGCGACAGGGGAAGTTCTTC. Translated, it gives CASSQNLRQGKFF.

V and J are TRBV6-2 or TRBV6-3 and TRBJ2-5; TRBD1 agrees at 11 bases. CDR3 size: 17 residues. V lost 6 bases and J lost 4; bases outside the gene matches: 13. The germline V gene has CDR1 MNHEY and CDR2 SVGEGT. CDR3: CASSFWTGGLLGETQYF. CDR3 in DNA: TGTGCCAGCAGCTTCTGGACAGGGGGCCTACTAGGAGAGACCCAGTACTTC.

As to this clone: An end of the junction does not agree with germline; a read error may underlie this. The chain combines TRBV7-7 with TRBJ2-5, with D possibly being TRBD1 (7 bases). CDR3 length: 14 residues. Looked up from germline, CDR1 is SSHAT and CDR2 is FNYEAQ (reference sequence). The CDR3 here is CASSLGGGVKTQYF. CDR3 nucleotides: TGTGCTAGCAGCTTAGGAGGGGGCGTGAAGACCCAGTACTTC.

The chain links TRBV7-9 to TRBJ1-5; 9 bases match TRBD1. The ends lost 5 bases at V and 5 bases at J; junction bases unmatched: 4. Germline V CDR1 and CDR2: SEHNR, FQNEAQ (reference sequence). This CDR3 contains 14 residues. CDR3 nucleotide sequence: TGTGCCAGCAGCCAGGGACAGGGCTATCAGCCCCAGCATTTT. As protein: CASSQGQGYQPQHF.

The rearrangement joins TRBV10-3 to TRBJ2-7; D remains ambiguous. CDR3 length equals 12 residues. The germline gives CDR1 ENHRY, CDR2 SYGVKD. With 0 bases removed from V and 7 bases from J, the gap between germline ends came to 7 bases. The CDR3 here is CAISESRWEQYF. DNA of the CDR3: TGTGCCATCAGTGAGTCGCGGTGGGAGCAGTACTTC.

This rearrangement joins TRBV6-6 to TRBJ2-7, with TRBD1 as a possible D gene (5 bases). This CDR3 region has 12 residues. V was pared by 6 bases and J by 7 bases, with 13 bases between. The V gene's germline CDR1 is MNHNY and CDR2 SVGAGI (reference sequence). As DNA, the CDR3 is TGTGCCAGCAGGTGGACGGCAGGGGAGCAGTACTTC. It specifies CASRWTAGEQYF.

The chain combines TRBV7-2 with TRBJ1-2; 11 bases align to TRBD1. This CDR3 contains 14 residues. The J segment lost 6 bases and the V segment lost 6 bases, leaving 6 bases of the junction unmatched. From germline, CDR1 is SGHTA and CDR2 FQGNSA. The CDR3 is CASSSGTGGHGYTF. CDR3 DNA sequence: TGTGCCAGCAGTTCCGGGACAGGGGGACATGGCTACACCTTC. Filled out from reference TRBV7-2 and TRBJ1-2, the complete variable domain reads GAGVSQSPSNKVTEKGKDVELRCDPISGHTALYWYRQSLGQGLEFLIYFQGNSAPDKSGLPSDRFSAERTGGSVSTLTIQRTQQEDSAVYLCASSSGTGGHGYTFGSGTRLTVV.

The rearrangement joins TRBV10-1 to TRBJ2-7, with D perhaps TRBD1 (6 bases). The germline CDR1 and CDR2 sequences are WNHNN and SYGVQD (reference sequence). The CDR3 is 14 residues long. The V gene lost 4 bases and the J gene lost 2 bases, with 12 bases spanning the gap. For the CDR3, the DNA is TGCGCCAGCAGTGCAGGGGACATAGCCTACGAGCAGTACTTC. Translation: CASSAGDIAYEQYF.

The V and J genes are TRBV19 and TRBJ2-1; unclear D gene. The CDR3 consists of 19 residues. The V gene's germline CDR1 is LNHDA and CDR2 SQIVND (reference sequence). Trimming removed 0 bases from V and 0 bases from J, with 18 bases in between. Written as DNA, the CDR3 is TGTGCCAGTAGTATAGACCCGTTAGCACCCAAACTCTCCTACAATGAGCAGTTCTTC. It specifies CASSIDPLAPKLSYNEQFF. Full variable domain (rest looked up from reference TRBV19 and TRBJ2-1): DGGITQSPKYLFRKEGQNVTLSCEQNLNHDAMYWYRQDPGQGLRLIYYSQIVNDFQKGDIAEGYSVSREKKESFPLTVTSAQKNPTAFYLCASSIDPLAPKLSYNEQFFGPGTRLTVL.

V gene TRBV5-1 combines with J gene TRBJ1-3; 9 positions match TRBD1. Germline V gives CDR1 SGHRS, CDR2 YFSETQ. Germline trimming cut 3 bases from V and 0 bases from J; bases unmatched to any gene: 4. This CDR3 region has 16 residues. CDR3 sequence reads: CASSSGQGGSGNTIYF. In DNA, the CDR3 is TGCGCCAGCAGCTCGGGACAGGGAGGCTCTGGAAACACCATATATTTT.

A few counts support this clone. The chain is built from TRBV19 and TRBJ1-5, with 10 bases lining up with TRBD1. After removal of 8 bases from V and 6 bases from J, the junction contained 13 bases not matched to a gene. Germline lookup yields CDR1 LNHDA and CDR2 SQIVND (reference sequence). The CDR3 is made up of 16 amino acids. The CDR3 protein is CASRTLGQGVSQPQHF. In DNA form, the CDR3 reads TGTGCCAGTCGAACACTTGGACAGGGGGTAAGTCAGCCCCAGCATTTT.

V usage is TRBV6-5 and J usage is TRBJ1-2; perhaps TRBD1 as D (6 bases). The CDR3 loop spans 16 amino acids. V was shortened by 0 bases and J by 4 bases, with 15 bases between the two germline ends. Per germline, CDR1 MNHEY and CDR2 SVGAGI. The CDR3 region is CASSYSSQGLLYGYTF. The CDR3 DNA reads TGTGCCAGCAGTTACTCGTCACAGGGCCTTCTCTATGGCTACACCTTC.

The gene calls are TRBV7-9 and TRBJ1-5, with D possibly being TRBD1 (5 bases). This CDR3 is 16 amino acids long. Trimming removed 5 bases from V and 2 bases from J, with 16 bases in between. The germline V gene has CDR1 SEHNR and CDR2 FQNEAQ (reference sequence). CDR3 DNA: TGTGCCAGCAGCGTTGGGCGGGGAGGGGGCAATCAGCCCCAGCATTTT. This gives the protein CASSVGRGGGNQPQHF.

This clone showed up just a few times. This chain joins TRBV6-6 and TRBJ2-7, with TRBD1 matching over 7 bases. Trimming removed 6 bases from V and 3 bases from J; junction bases left unmatched: 5. The germline gives CDR1 MNHNY, CDR2 SVGAGI (reference sequence). This CDR3 has 13 residues. The DNA of the CDR3 is TGTGCCAGCAGGGGGACAGTTAACTACGAGCAGTACTTC. This translates into CASRGTVNYEQYF.

The chain carries TRBV28 and TRBJ2-1; the D gene is possibly TRBD2 (5 bases). The germline gives CDR1 MDHEN, CDR2 SYDVKM. This CDR3 region has 14 residues. V gave up 5 bases and J gave up 3 bases, with 11 bases separating them. CDR3 in amino acids: CASSLAPLYNEQFF. The CDR3 DNA is TGTGCCAGCAGTCTAGCACCCCTCTACAATGAGCAGTTCTTC.

V is TRBV18 and J is TRBJ1-4, with 10 bases lining up with TRBD1. The CDR3 is 16 residues long. V was pared by 0 bases and J by 5 bases, with 3 bases of the junction left unmatched. CDR1 KGHSH and CDR2 LQKENI come from the germline V gene. In DNA, the CDR3 is TGTGCCAGCTCACCACCGACGGGACAGGGGAATGAAAAACTGTTTTTT. Translating gives CASSPPTGQGNEKLFF.

V is TRBV6-5 and J is TRBJ1-2; possible D gene TRBD1, 6 bases. The CDR3 runs to 13 residues. Deletions cut 10 bases from V and 3 bases from J, with 15 bases between. Germline lookup yields CDR1 MNHEY and CDR2 SVGAGI. This CDR3 reads CAINRDTDYGYTF. CDR3 nucleotides: TGTGCCATCAACCGGGACACCGACTATGGCTACACCTTC.

V is TRBV6-4 and J is TRBJ2-7; TRBD1 aligns across 11 bases. The CDR3 sequence is 17 residues long. Trimming removed 0 bases from V and 4 bases from J; junction bases left unmatched: 8. Germline V gene lookup returns CDR1 MRHNA and CDR2 SNTAGT. CDR3 coding DNA: TGTGCCAGCAGTGACTCCCCGGGACAGGGGGTAGTTTACGAGCAGTACTTC. It codes for CASSDSPGQGVVYEQYF.

The chain couples TRBV18 to TRBJ1-5; 8 bases map to TRBD1. V lost 3 bases, J lost 7 bases, and 8 bases stayed unmatched. The germline V gene encodes CDR1 KGHSH and CDR2 LQKENI. The CDR3 runs to 15 residues. CDR3 nucleotide sequence: TGTGCCAGCTCACCCCGGACAGGGTACGACCAGCCCCAGCATTTT. This codes for CASSPRTGYDQPQHF.

CDR3 coding DNA: TGTGCCAGTAGTTATCTTCTGACAGGGGGCCTTCTCTATGGCTACACCTTC. It encodes CASSYLLTGGLLYGYTF. This chain joins TRBV19 and TRBJ1-2, with 10 bases identical to TRBD1. Germline-derived CDR1 and CDR2 are LNHDA and SQIVND (reference sequence). The CDR3 length is 17 residues. J was trimmed by 4 bases and V by 5 bases; bases with no gene match: 13.

The chain combines TRBV6-5 with TRBJ1-2; 9 bases agree with TRBD1. J gave up 6 bases and V 2 bases, and 1 base lay outside the gene matches. This CDR3 is built from 13 residues. In germline, CDR1 is MNHEY, CDR2 SVGAGI. Here the CDR3 DNA reads TGTGCCAGCAGTTACCGACAGGGGGATGGCTACACCTTC. The encoded protein is CASSYRQGDGYTF.

The chain employs TRBV28 and TRBJ1-2, with TRBD1 matching over 7 bases. V shed 6 bases and J 5 bases; nucleotides not matched to a gene: 6. This CDR3 region has 13 residues. CDR1 is MDHEN and CDR2 is SYDVKM in the germline V gene. The CDR3 spells CASRLGTAYGYTF. The DNA for the CDR3 is TGTGCCAGCAGACTCGGGACAGCTTATGGCTACACCTTC.

The chain couples TRBV28 to TRBJ2-1, with TRBD1 identical over 7 bases. This CDR3 region has 16 residues. The trim removed 4 bases at V and 5 bases at J, leaving 11 bases unmatched. Germline V gene sequence: CDR1 MDHEN, CDR2 SYDVKM. CDR3 nucleotide sequence: TGTGCCAGCAGTTCACCGACGGGACAGAGAAACAATGAGCAGTTCTTC. This translates into CASSSPTGQRNNEQFF.

J is TRBJ2-5 and V is TRBV5-8; tentatively, D is TRBD2 (6 bases). The V end was cut by 1 base, the J end by 2 bases, with 12 bases between. From germline, CDR1 is SGHTS and CDR2 YDEGEE. The CDR3 totals 15 residues. CDR3 coding DNA: TGTGCCAGCAGCTTGAGGGACTGGGTTCAAGAGACCCAGTACTTC. Translation: CASSLRDWVQETQYF.

This chain joins TRBV18 and TRBJ2-5; 12 nucleotides line up with TRBD2. The CDR3 covers 16 residues. Germline loops: CDR1 KGHSH, CDR2 LQKENI. The V and J ends lost 3 bases and 5 bases, in that order; junction bases with no gene match: 7. CDR3 nucleotides: TGTGCCAGCTCACCCCGGACTAGCGGGATCAAGGAGACCCAGTACTTC. This gives the protein CASSPRTSGIKETQYF.

This clone was observed once. V gene TRBV19 combines with J gene TRBJ2-7, with 7 bases lining up with TRBD1. Germline CDR1 LNHDA, CDR2 SQIVND (reference sequence). V was pared by 5 bases and J by 0 bases, with 7 bases of the junction left unmatched. This CDR3 has 15 residues. The CDR3 loop reads CASSVRGLGSYEQYF. The CDR3, as DNA: TGTGCCAGTAGTGTCAGGGGGTTAGGCTCCTACGAGCAGTACTTC.

The chain is built from TRBV25-1 and TRBJ1-2; D perhaps matches TRBD1 (6 bases). The CDR3 extends over 13 amino acids. With 3 bases removed from V and 4 bases from J, the gap between germline ends came to 9 bases. Germline CDR1 reads MGHDK; CDR2 reads SYGVNS. CDR3 nucleotide sequence: TGTGCCAGCAGTGATGACAGGACCTATGGCTACACCTTC. Its protein is CASSDDRTYGYTF.